This T cell receptor (beta chain) is drawn from a study of shared clonotypes between healthy human individuals. Sequencing was performed with immunoSEQ multiplex PCR; in TCRdb, only in-frame clones are kept and a portion is missing. There are about 1.5 million clones in the sample; 95% to 99% occur only once, and around 0.47% lies in the top ten. Trimming at V came to 6 bases and at J to 6 bases, leaving 8 bases not matched to a gene. From germline, CDR1 is KGHSH and CDR2 LQKENI. The CDR3 loop spans 13 amino acids. This clone was counted a single time. The same CDR3 is also encoded by other DNA sequences in this sample.

This chain joins TRBV18 and TRBJ2-7; 7 nucleotides align to TRBD1. The material sequenced was naive CD4+ T cells sorted from blood. Subset reported: CD45RA+ positively selected. This receptor was identified in a man in his thirties or forties in good health. The CDR3 is CASSPRDRGEQYF. The CDR3 region has the DNA TGTGCCAGCTCGCCCCGGGACAGAGGCGAGCAGTACTTC.